This TCR beta chain originates from a study of identical twins. The length of the CDR3 is 14 residues. Trimming took 5 bases from V and 0 from J, leaving 11 bases between them. Via MiXCR, TCRdb re-called the 5' RACE reads, giving one row per CDR3 protein. This sample yields 1.5 million or so distinct CDR3 sequences, of which less than 35% are seen a single time; around 0.25% belongs to the top ten. The chain combines TRBV12-3 or TRBV12-4 with TRBJ2-7, with a possible D match to TRBD1 (6 bases). Sequenced sample: cord blood. This clonotype was obtained from a newborn girl in good health. DNA for the CDR3: TGTGCCAGCAGTCCCTCGGACAGCTCCTACGAGCAGTACTTC. Translated, it gives CASSPSDSSYEQYF.